This T cell receptor (beta chain) came from a study of blood T cell repertoires in COVID-19 (dated by TCRdb to the early 2020s). Broadly, across the study: The collaborator samples originated in the United States, Italy and Spain and spanned the acute and convalescent phases of COVID-19. The dataset comprised deeply sampled blood TCRbeta repertoires from subjects exposed to, actively infected with, or recovered from COVID-19. The prospective study material was composed of cDNA or gDNA derived from T cells, B-cell-depleted T cells, or PBMCs. The samples were drawn from two sources: the first 160 participants of the ongoing ImmuneRACE study, and 1,000 to 1,500 subjects contributed by 6 global collaborators. The sample metadata nearly always contained a de-identified subject ID, COVID-19 status, age in years and sex. A freely available public database, intended as a resource for researchers studying the immune response to SARS-CoV-2, is where the repertoires were released. Where HLA class I and class II types were available, the types were taken from metadata supplied by the sample provider, not from assay-based typing. What the study reported, not specific to this receptor: Clinical and demographic metadata were provided uncurated, with the amount varying by source and participant.

A note on this clone: Its antigen has not been determined. There are no base qualities to consult, and no much larger clone falls within one base.

Participants in the prospective study were enrolled through a virtual design, were aged about 18 to 90 years, and lived in 24 United States geographic areas. In the prospective study, participants were assigned to cohorts based on the clinical history participants reported in a screening survey and a study questionnaire. Mobile phlebotomists in the prospective study collected whole blood, serum and a nasopharyngeal or oropharyngeal swab from every participant. Over a roughly 2-month period, participants in the prospective study had the option of providing additional blood draws and questionnaires. Before DNA extraction, blood samples from the prospective study were shipped at room temperature or frozen. V is clipped by 7 bases and J by 2 bases, and the sequence between their germline boundaries is 13 bases long. Taken from cysteine to phenylalanine, the CDR3 has 14 residues. Of all the DNA, just the CDR3 is kept, 42 bases in frame from base 1. CDR1 MDHEN and CDR2 SYDVKM are derived from the germline V gene.

TCRbeta CDR3 regions were amplified from genomic DNA by means of the immunoSEQ Assay, a bias-controlled multiplex PCR. The paper's processing steps were these. The number of nucleated cells in each sample was estimated from the amplification of reference gene primers within the assay. Sequence reads were collapsed and filtered to measure the absolute abundance of every unique TCRbeta CDR3 rearrangement. For each sample, productive Simpson clonality was calculated as the square root of Simpson's diversity index across productive rearrangements. TCRdb provides this immuneACCESS table in a form limited to in-frame rearrangements. Some clones are lacking; in checked studies, under half of them reflect an unresolved V gene, and why the rest are absent is not known. V and J calls and clone size follow that table, whereas D and trimming were derived from the DNA. This sample has roughly 190,000 clones in its table, and roughly 77% of those were observed once. Roughly a sixth of the sample lies in the top ten.

Here the chain combines TRBV28 and TRBJ2-3; no D gene call is confident. Sequenced sample: PBMCs or T cells enriched from blood (not recorded which). The sequence was collected from a woman aged 45-65 years with acute COVID-19. The bases read TGTGCCAGCAACGTTGCGCGGTTCACAGATACGCAGTATTTT. Its coded protein is CASNVARFTDTQYF.